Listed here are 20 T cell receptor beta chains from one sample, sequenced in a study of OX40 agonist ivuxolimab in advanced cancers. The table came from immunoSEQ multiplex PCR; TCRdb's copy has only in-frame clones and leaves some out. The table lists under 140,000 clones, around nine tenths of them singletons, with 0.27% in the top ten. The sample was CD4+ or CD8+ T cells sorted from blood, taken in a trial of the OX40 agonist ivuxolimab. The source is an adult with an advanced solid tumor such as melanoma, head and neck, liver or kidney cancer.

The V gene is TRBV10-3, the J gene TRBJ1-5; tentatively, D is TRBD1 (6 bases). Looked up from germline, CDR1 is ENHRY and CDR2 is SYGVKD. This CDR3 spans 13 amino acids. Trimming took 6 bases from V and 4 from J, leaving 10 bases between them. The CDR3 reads CAIRPGHNQPQHF. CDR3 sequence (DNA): TGTGCCATCAGACCGGGACATAATCAGCCCCAGCATTTT.

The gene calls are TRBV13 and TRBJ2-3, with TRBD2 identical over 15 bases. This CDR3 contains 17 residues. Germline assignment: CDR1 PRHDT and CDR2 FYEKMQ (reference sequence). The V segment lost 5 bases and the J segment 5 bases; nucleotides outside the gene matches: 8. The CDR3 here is CASSRTSGRAQGDTQYF. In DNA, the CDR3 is TGTGCCAGCAGCCGGACTAGCGGGAGGGCCCAGGGAGATACGCAGTATTTT.

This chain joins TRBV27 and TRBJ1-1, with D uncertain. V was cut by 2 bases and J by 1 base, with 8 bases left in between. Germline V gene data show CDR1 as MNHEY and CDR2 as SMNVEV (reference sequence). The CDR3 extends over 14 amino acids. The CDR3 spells CASSLEGPNTEAFF. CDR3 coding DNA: TGTGCCAGCAGTTTAGAGGGTCCGAACACTGAAGCTTTCTTT.

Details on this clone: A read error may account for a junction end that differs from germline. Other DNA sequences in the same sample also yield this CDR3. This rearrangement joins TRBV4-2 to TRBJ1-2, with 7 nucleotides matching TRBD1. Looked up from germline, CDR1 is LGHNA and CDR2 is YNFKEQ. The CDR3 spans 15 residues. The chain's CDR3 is CASSQVEGQNYGYTF. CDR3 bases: TGTGCTAGCAGCCAAGTTGAGGGACAGAACTATGGCTACACCTTC.

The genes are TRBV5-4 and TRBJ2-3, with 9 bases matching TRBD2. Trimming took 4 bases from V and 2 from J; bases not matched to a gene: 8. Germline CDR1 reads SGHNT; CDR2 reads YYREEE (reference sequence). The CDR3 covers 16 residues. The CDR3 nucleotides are TGTGCCAGCAGCCCAGGCGGGAGGGCCACCACAGATACGCAGTATTTT. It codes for CASSPGGRATTDTQYF.

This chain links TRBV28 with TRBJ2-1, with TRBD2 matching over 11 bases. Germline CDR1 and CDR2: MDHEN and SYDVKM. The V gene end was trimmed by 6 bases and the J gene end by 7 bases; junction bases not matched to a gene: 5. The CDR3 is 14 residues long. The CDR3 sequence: CASRTSGIRNEQFF. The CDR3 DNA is TGTGCCAGCAGGACTAGCGGGATCCGGAATGAGCAGTTCTTC.

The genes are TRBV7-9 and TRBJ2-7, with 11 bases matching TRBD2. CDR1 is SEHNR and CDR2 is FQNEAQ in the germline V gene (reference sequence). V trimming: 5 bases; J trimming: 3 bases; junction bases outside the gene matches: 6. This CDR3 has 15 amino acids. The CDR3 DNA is TGTGCCAGCAGCGCGGGACTAGCGGAGTTCTACGAGCAGTACTTC. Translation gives CASSAGLAEFYEQYF.

CDR3 nucleotides: TGTGCCAGCAGAATACTTGGACAGGGCAATGAGCAGTTCTTC. This codes for CASRILGQGNEQFF. J is TRBJ2-1 and V is TRBV7-2; TRBD1 agrees at 8 bases. V gave up 6 bases and J gave up 6 bases; unmatched junction bases: 7. The CDR3 totals 14 residues. Germline V gene sequence: CDR1 SGHTA, CDR2 FQGNSA.

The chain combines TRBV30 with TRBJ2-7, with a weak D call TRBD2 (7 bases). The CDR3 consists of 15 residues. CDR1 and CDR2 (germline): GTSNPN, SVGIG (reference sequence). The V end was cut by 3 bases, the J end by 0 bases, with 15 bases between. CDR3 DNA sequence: TGTGCCTGGAGATTGGACAGCGGGGACTCCTACGAGCAGTACTTC. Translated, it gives CAWRLDSGDSYEQYF.

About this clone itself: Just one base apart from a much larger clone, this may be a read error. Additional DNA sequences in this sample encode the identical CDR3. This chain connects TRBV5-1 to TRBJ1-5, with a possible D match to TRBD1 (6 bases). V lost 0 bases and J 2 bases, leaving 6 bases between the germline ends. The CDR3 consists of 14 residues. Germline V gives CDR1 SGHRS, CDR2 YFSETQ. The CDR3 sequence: CASSLAGGNQPQHF. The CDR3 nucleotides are TGCGCCAGCAGCTTGGCAGGGGGCAATCAGCCCCAGCATTTT.

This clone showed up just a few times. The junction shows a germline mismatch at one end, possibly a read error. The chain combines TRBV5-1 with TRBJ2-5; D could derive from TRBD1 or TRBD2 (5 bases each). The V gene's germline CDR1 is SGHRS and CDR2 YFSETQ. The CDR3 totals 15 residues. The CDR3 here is CASRGRVLDQESQYF. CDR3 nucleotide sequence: TGCGCCAGCAGGGGACGAGTGCTGGACCAAGAGTCCCAGTACTTC.

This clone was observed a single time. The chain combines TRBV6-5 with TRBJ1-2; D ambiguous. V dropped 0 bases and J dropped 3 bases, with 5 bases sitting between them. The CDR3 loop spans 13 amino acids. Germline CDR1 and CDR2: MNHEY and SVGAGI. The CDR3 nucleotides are TGTGCCAGCAGTTACTCAGCGGACTATGGCTACACCTTC. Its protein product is CASSYSADYGYTF.

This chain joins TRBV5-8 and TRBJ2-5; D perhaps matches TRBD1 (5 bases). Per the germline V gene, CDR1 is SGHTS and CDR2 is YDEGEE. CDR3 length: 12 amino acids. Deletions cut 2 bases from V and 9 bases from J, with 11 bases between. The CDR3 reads CASSFTRAAQYF. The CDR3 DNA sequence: TGTGCCAGCAGCTTCACCAGGGCGGCCCAGTACTTC.

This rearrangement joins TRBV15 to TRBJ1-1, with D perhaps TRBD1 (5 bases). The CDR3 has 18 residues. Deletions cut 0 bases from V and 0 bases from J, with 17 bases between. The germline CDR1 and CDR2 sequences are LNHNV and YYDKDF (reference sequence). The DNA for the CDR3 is TGTGCCACCAGCAGAGATGAGACCCGCACAGGCCTGAACACTGAAGCTTTCTTT. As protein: CATSRDETRTGLNTEAFF.

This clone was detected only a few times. The CDR3 protein is CASSRIQGYEQYF. In DNA, the CDR3 is TGTGCCAGTAGCCGAATACAGGGGTACGAGCAGTACTTC. The chain links TRBV19 to TRBJ2-7; 7 bases align to TRBD1. Losses at the gene ends were 6 bases for V and 4 bases for J; bases not matched to a gene: 6. This CDR3 comprises 13 residues. The V gene's germline CDR1 is LNHDA and CDR2 SQIVND (reference sequence).

In DNA form, the CDR3 reads TGTGCCAGCAGCTTGCCGACTAGCGGGAGACATGAGCAGTTCTTC. Its translation is CASSLPTSGRHEQFF. This chain uses TRBV7-9 with TRBJ2-1, with 12 positions matching TRBD2. The CDR3 totals 15 residues. Trimming removed 3 bases from V and 8 bases from J; junction bases left unmatched: 5. The germline gives CDR1 SEHNR, CDR2 FQNEAQ (reference sequence).

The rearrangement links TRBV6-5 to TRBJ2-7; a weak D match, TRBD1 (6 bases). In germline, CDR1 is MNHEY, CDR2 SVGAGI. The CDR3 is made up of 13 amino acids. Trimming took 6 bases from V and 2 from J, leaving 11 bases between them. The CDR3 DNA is TGTGCCAGCAGACTACAGGGACCCTACGAGCAGTACTTC. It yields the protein CASRLQGPYEQYF.

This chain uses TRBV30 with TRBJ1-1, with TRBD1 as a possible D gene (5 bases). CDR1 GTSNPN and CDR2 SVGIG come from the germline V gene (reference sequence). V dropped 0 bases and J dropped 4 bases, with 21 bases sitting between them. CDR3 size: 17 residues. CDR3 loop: CAWSVLAPGGVVTEAFF. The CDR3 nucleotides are TGTGCCTGGAGTGTTCTCGCGCCGGGGGGGGTCGTCACTGAAGCTTTCTTT. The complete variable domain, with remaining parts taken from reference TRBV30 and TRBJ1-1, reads SQTIHQWPATLVQPVGSPLSLECTVEGTSNPNLYWYRQAAGRGLQLLFYSVGIGQISSEVPQNLSASRPQDRQFILSSKKLLLSDSGFYLCAWSVLAPGGVVTEAFFGQGTRLTVV.

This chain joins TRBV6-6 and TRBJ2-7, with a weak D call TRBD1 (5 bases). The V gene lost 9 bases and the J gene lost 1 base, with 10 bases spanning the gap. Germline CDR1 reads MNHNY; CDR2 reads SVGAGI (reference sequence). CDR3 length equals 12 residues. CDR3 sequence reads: CASRTPSYEQYF. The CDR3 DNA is TGTGCCAGTCGGACACCTTCCTACGAGCAGTACTTC.

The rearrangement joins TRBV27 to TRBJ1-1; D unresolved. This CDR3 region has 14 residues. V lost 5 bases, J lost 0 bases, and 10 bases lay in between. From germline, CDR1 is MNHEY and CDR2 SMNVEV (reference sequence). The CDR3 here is CASSKAAMNTEAFF. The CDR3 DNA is TGTGCCAGCAGTAAAGCAGCGATGAACACTGAAGCTTTCTTT.